These T cell receptor beta chains were read from a single sample in a study of CD8+CD57+ T cells in acquired aplastic anemia. Via MiXCR, TCRdb re-called the reads, giving one row per CDR3 protein. The table has roughly 250,000 distinct CDR3 sequences, 82% seen once; the top ten hold around 40%. The material sequenced was sorted CD4+, CD8+, or CD8+CD57+ T cells (not recorded which) from PBMCs. All receptors come from a human donor with aplastic anemia. Each CDR3 is given with its conserved first and last residue. Each record gives: J gene, clone size, V gene, D gene, CDR3 protein, CDR3 DNA. The D gene is left open where the match is weak. A clone size is listed for some rows: how often the clone was seen (once, few, many), or a class if it is expanded.

J gene: TRBJ1-1; clone size: few; V gene: TRBV25-1; D gene: TRBD1; CDR3 protein: CASSIRGTGAPEAFF; CDR3 DNA: TGTGCCAGCAGTATCCGAGGGACAGGGGCACCTGAAGCTTTCTTT
J gene: TRBJ1-1; clone size: .; V gene: TRBV7-3; D gene: .; CDR3 protein: CASSSRDTKGETAFF; CDR3 DNA: TGTGCCAGCAGTTCTCGCGACACCAAGGGAGAGACCGCTTTCTTT
J gene: TRBJ2-3; clone size: .; V gene: TRBV7-9; D gene: .; CDR3 protein: CASSFQRGGGTEDF; CDR3 DNA: TGTGCCAGCAGCTTTCAAAGAGGTGGGGGGACGGAGGATTTT
J gene: TRBJ1-1; clone size: .; V gene: TRBV7-6; D gene: .; CDR3 protein: CASSLAHGTKAKQFF; CDR3 DNA: TGTGCCAGCAGCTTAGCCCACGGGACAAAAGCGAAACAGTTCTTT
J gene: TRBJ1-1; clone size: .; V gene: TRBV20-1; D gene: TRBD1; CDR3 protein: CSARDGDRDTFF; CDR3 DNA: TGCAGTGCTAGAGACGGGGACAGGGACACTTTCTTT
J gene: TRBJ2-5; clone size: .; V gene: TRBV9; D gene: .; CDR3 protein: CATSVLGDKANYDF; CDR3 DNA: TGTGCCACCAGCGTCTTAGGGGACAAAGCTAACTATGACTTC
J gene: TRBJ2-1; clone size: .; V gene: TRBV29-1; D gene: .; CDR3 protein: CQQVSPRNEQFF; CDR3 DNA: TGCCAGCAGGTTTCTCCGCGCAATGAGCAGTTCTTC
J gene: TRBJ2-2; clone size: .; V gene: TRBV2; D gene: .; CDR3 protein: CASKETANTGELFF; CDR3 DNA: TGTGCCAGCAAGGAGACAGCGAACACCGGGGAGCTGTTTTTT
J gene: TRBJ2-2; clone size: .; V gene: TRBV7-9; D gene: .; CDR3 protein: CASSFGPREPLFF; CDR3 DNA: TGTGCCAGCAGCTTCGGACCCAGGGAGCCGCTGTTTTTT
J gene: TRBJ2-2; clone size: many; V gene: TRBV6-1; D gene: .; CDR3 protein: CARAVAFGELFF; CDR3 DNA: TGTGCCAGGGCCGTTGCGTTCGGGGAGCTGTTTTTT
J gene: TRBJ1-5; clone size: .; V gene: TRBV7-2; D gene: .; CDR3 protein: CASRYGPGDSNQPQHF; CDR3 DNA: TGTGCCAGCAGGTACGGACCGGGCGATAGCAATCAGCCCCAGCATTTT
J gene: TRBJ2-3; clone size: .; V gene: TRBV9; D gene: TRBD2; CDR3 protein: CASSDGGGGGQYF; CDR3 DNA: TGCGCCAGCAGCGACGGGGGGGGAGGTGGCCAGTATTTT
J gene: TRBJ2-6; clone size: .; V gene: TRBV10-3; D gene: .; CDR3 protein: CATLRDPGANVLTF; CDR3 DNA: TGTGCCACGCTCAGGGACCCTGGGGCCAACGTCCTGACTTTC
J gene: TRBJ2-1; clone size: few; V gene: TRBV10-3; D gene: TRBD1; CDR3 protein: CAISEPGQGVVFEQFF; CDR3 DNA: TGTGCCATCAGTGAGCCGGGACAGGGTGTGGTATTTGAGCAGTTCTTC
J gene: TRBJ2-7; clone size: few; V gene: TRBV29-1; D gene: .; CDR3 protein: CSVEASSYEQYF; CDR3 DNA: TGCAGCGTTGAAGCCTCCTCCTACGAGCAGTACTTC
J gene: TRBJ1-1; clone size: .; V gene: TRBV7-8; D gene: TRBD1; CDR3 protein: CASSESREQGEPFF; CDR3 DNA: TGTGCCAGCAGTGAATCAAGGGAACAGGGGGAACCTTTCTTT
J gene: TRBJ2-3; clone size: .; V gene: TRBV7-9; D gene: .; CDR3 protein: CASSFQRSAGTQEF; CDR3 DNA: TGTGCCAGCAGCTTTCAGAGAAGCGCGGGTACGCAGGAGTTT
J gene: TRBJ2-5; clone size: .; V gene: TRBV29-1; D gene: TRBD1; CDR3 protein: CSVWTGRRQESQYF; CDR3 DNA: TGCAGCGTCTGGACAGGGCGAAGGCAAGAGAGCCAGTACTTC